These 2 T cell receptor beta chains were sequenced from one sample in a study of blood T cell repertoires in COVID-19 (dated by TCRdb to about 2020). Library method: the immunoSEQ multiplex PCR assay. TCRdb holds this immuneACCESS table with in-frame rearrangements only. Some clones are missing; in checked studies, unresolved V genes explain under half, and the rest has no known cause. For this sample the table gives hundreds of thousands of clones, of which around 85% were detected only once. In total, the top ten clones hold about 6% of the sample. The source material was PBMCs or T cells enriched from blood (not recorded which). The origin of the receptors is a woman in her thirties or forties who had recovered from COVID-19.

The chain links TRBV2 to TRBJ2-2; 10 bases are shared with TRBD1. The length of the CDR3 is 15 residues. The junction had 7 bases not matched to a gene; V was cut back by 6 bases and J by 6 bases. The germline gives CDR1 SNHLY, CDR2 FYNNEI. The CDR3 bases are TGTGCCAGCAGGAAAGGACAGGGGGGGCCCGGGGAGCTGTTTTTT. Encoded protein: CASRKGQGGPGELFF. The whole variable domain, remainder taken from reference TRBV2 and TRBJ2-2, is EPEVTQTPSHQVTQMGQEVILRCVPISNHLYFYWYRQILGQKVEFLVSFYNNEISEKSEIFDDQFSVERPDGSNFTLKIRSTKLEDSAMYFCASRKGQGGPGELFFGEGSRLTVL.

The CDR3 nucleotides read TGTGCCAGCAGCTTATTCCCCGTCGGCGAGCAGTACTTC. Translated, it gives CASSLFPVGEQYF. The chain uses TRBV11-2 and TRBJ2-7, with D unresolved. This CDR3 comprises 13 residues. The germline V and J ends were trimmed by 2 bases and 6 bases, with 11 bases remaining between them. Germline V gives CDR1 SGHAT, CDR2 FQNNGV.